Listed here are 22 T cell receptor beta chains from one sample, sequenced in a study of blood T cells in healthy people across ages. Alongside a J-beta primer mix, a sample-barcoded 5' primer served in a second PCR lasting about 7 to 11 cycles. TCRdb passed the 5' RACE reads through MiXCR, listing each CDR3 protein once. The repertoire holds roughly 700,000 distinct CDR3 sequences, with more than 40% as singletons. The sequencing input was blood. The receptor set was obtained from a woman aged 55-69 years in good health.

The V and J genes are TRBV3-1 and TRBJ2-5; 7 bases are shared with TRBD1. The CDR3 runs to 16 residues. The V gene's germline CDR1 is LGHDT and CDR2 YNNKEL (reference sequence). The J segment lost 4 bases and the V segment lost 0 bases, leaving 8 bases of the junction unmatched. CDR3: CASSQDWDSQGETQYF. Written as DNA, the CDR3 is TGTGCCAGCAGCCAAGATTGGGACAGTCAGGGAGAGACCCAGTACTTC.

The rearrangement joins TRBV7-2 to TRBJ2-7, with no clear D. The length of the CDR3 is 13 residues. Trimming pared 1 base from V and 6 bases from J, leaving 10 bases between. Germline assignment: CDR1 SGHTA and CDR2 FQGNSA. In nucleotides, the CDR3 is TGTGCCAGCAGCTTAGTACTCGCTGGCGAGCAGTACTTC. This codes for CASSLVLAGEQYF.

The V call is TRBV28, the J call TRBJ2-4; 7 nucleotides line up with TRBD2. There are 20 residues in the CDR3. Germline values: CDR1 MDHEN, CDR2 SYDVKM. V was pared by 4 bases and J by 0 bases, with 18 bases of the junction left unmatched. CDR3 coding DNA: TGTGCCAGCAGTTCGCCCGTGGGAAGGGAGGGAGAACTAGCCAAAAACATTCAGTACTTC. Protein product: CASSSPVGREGELAKNIQYF.

The rearrangement joins TRBV20-1 to TRBJ2-4; TRBD2 matches 12 bases. The J call may be in error: the DNA end matches TRBJ2-7 better. Germline V lookup: CDR1 DFQATT, CDR2 SNEGSKA (reference sequence). The CDR3 is 14 amino acids. This CDR3 is CSARGTSGPHEQYF. The CDR3 DNA reads TGCAGTGCTAGGGGGACTAGCGGGCCCCACGAGCAGTACTTC.

The rearrangement uses TRBV27 and TRBJ1-6, with a possible D match to TRBD1 (6 bases). CDR3 length equals 16 residues. Germline V gene lookup returns CDR1 MNHEY and CDR2 SMNVEV (reference sequence). V dropped 3 bases and J dropped 6 bases, with 15 bases sitting between them. The CDR3 protein is CASSFDRRTVNSPLHF. CDR3 DNA: TGTGCCAGCAGTTTTGACAGGAGGACCGTTAATTCACCCCTCCACTTT.

At least ten counts were recorded for this clonotype. The chain combines TRBV28 with TRBJ2-1; TRBD2 matches at 15 bases. Unmatched junction bases numbered 7, after V lost 6 bases and J lost 1 base. Germline loops: CDR1 MDHEN, CDR2 SYDVKM. The CDR3 is 18 residues long. The CDR3 region is CASSRTSGRASSYNEQFF. The CDR3 DNA sequence: TGTGCCAGCAGCCGGACTAGCGGGAGGGCCTCATCCTACAATGAGCAGTTCTTC. Based on the CDR3 plus reference TRBV28 and TRBJ2-1, the full variable domain is DVKVTQSSRYLVKRTGEKVFLECVQDMDHENMFWYRQDPGLGLRLIYFSYDVKMKEKGDIPEGYSVSREKKERFSLILESASTNQTSMYLCASSRTSGRASSYNEQFFGPGTRLTVL.

The chain has TRBV6-1 and TRBJ1-5; no clear D. Trimming took off 5 bases at V and 0 bases at J, with 5 bases between the two ends. Germline-derived CDR1 and CDR2 are MNHNS and SASEGT. The CDR3 is made up of 13 amino acids. DNA of the CDR3: TGTGCCAGCAGTCGACATAGCAATCAGCCCCAGCATTTT. It translates to CASSRHSNQPQHF.

Concerning this clonotype: Germline and junction disagree at one end, which may indicate a read error. The chain is built from TRBV7-2 and TRBJ1-2, with 7 bases matching TRBD1. This CDR3 is built from 14 residues. Germline values: CDR1 SGHTA, CDR2 FQGNSA. CDR3 sequence: CASSLRSTGFGYTF. Here the CDR3 DNA reads TGCGCCAGCAGCTTACGCTCGACAGGGTTTGGCTACACCTTC.

In its sample, this clonotype was seen once. The chain joins TRBV10-3 to TRBJ1-4; maybe TRBD1 (5 bases). The germline V gene encodes CDR1 ENHRY and CDR2 SYGVKD. V was trimmed by 6 bases and J by 0 bases, leaving 8 bases between them. The CDR3 has 14 amino acids. The CDR3, as DNA: TGTGCCATCAGATCGACAGCAACTAATGAAAAACTGTTTTTT. Encoded protein: CAIRSTATNEKLFF.

The DNA for the CDR3 is TGTGCCATCAGTGAGCTCCACCTCGGACCTACTAGCACAGATACGCAGTATTTT. This sequence encodes CAISELHLGPTSTDTQYF. This chain links TRBV10-3 with TRBJ2-3; D remains unclear. V lost 2 bases and J 0 bases, leaving 18 bases between the germline ends. The CDR3 length is 18 residues. In germline, CDR1 is ENHRY, CDR2 SYGVKD.

This clonotype was seen a few times. V gene TRBV29-1 combines with J gene TRBJ1-2; 8 bases are shared with TRBD1. The CDR3 contains 14 residues. CDR1 SQVTM and CDR2 ANQGSEA come from the germline V gene. The J segment lost 4 bases and the V segment lost 5 bases, leaving 9 bases of the junction unmatched. CDR3 DNA: TGCAGCGTTATCGGACAGGGATCAGGCTATGGCTACACCTTC. Its translation is CSVIGQGSGYGYTF.

The rearrangement links TRBV29-1 to TRBJ2-5, with D perhaps given as TRBD1 or TRBD2 (7 bases each). The CDR3 is 15 residues long. V was trimmed by 5 bases and J by 5 bases, leaving 21 bases between them. CDR1 is SQVTM and CDR2 is ANQGSEA in the germline V gene. CDR3 nucleotide sequence: TGCAGCGTTCACGGTGGGGAGGGGGCGGCGGAGACCCAGTACTTC. Translation: CSVHGGEGAAETQYF.

This clonotype was observed at least ten times. This sequence joins TRBV5-1 and TRBJ2-7; the D is unclear. The CDR3 contains 13 residues. Germline V lookup: CDR1 SGHRS, CDR2 YFSETQ. V dropped 0 bases and J dropped 3 bases, with 7 bases sitting between them. CDR3 region: CASSLESGYEQYF. For the CDR3, the DNA is TGCGCCAGCAGCTTGGAATCCGGCTACGAGCAGTACTTC.

The rearrangement uses TRBV21-1 and TRBJ2-7; no check of the table's D call, TRBD1, against the DNA was made. TRBV21-1 is marked as a pseudogene. The CDR3 has 15 residues. The CDR3 sequence is CASSKGAFGDYEQYF. CDR3 DNA: TGTGCCAGCAGCAAGGGGGCGTTTGGGGACTACGAGCAGTACTTC.

The V call is TRBV20-1, the J call TRBJ2-5, with TRBD2 matching 7 bases. V gave up 6 bases and J gave up 2 bases; unmatched junction bases: 6. The CDR3 has 13 amino acids. CDR1 is DFQATT, CDR2 SNEGSKA, per germline (reference sequence). CDR3 protein: CSAPSSGQETQYF. DNA of the CDR3: TGCAGTGCCCCATCTAGCGGACAAGAGACCCAGTACTTC.

The CDR3 DNA reads as TGTGCCAGCAGTTTCGAACAATTGAACACTGAAGCTTTCTTT. It yields the protein CASSFEQLNTEAFF. V usage is TRBV28 and J usage is TRBJ1-1, with D uncertain. V gave up 3 bases and J gave up 0 bases, with 8 bases separating them. Germline lookup yields CDR1 MDHEN and CDR2 SYDVKM. The CDR3 spans 14 residues.

The V gene is TRBV7-9, the J gene TRBJ2-1; 8 bases align to TRBD1. Looked up from germline, CDR1 is SEHNR and CDR2 is FQNEAQ (reference sequence). This CDR3 is 16 amino acids long. Unmatched junction bases numbered 12, after V lost 5 bases and J lost 6 bases. CDR3 residues: CASSPTDGQGGNEQFF. The CDR3 DNA reads as TGTGCCAGCAGCCCCACGGACGGACAGGGTGGCAATGAGCAGTTCTTC.

The DNA of the CDR3 is TGTGCCAGCTCACCCGGACAGCCCATCTCCTACGAGCAGTACTTC. Residues: CASSPGQPISYEQYF. V and J are TRBV18 and TRBJ2-7; tentative D call: TRBD1 (6 bases). The CDR3 totals 15 residues. Germline lookup yields CDR1 KGHSH and CDR2 LQKENI. Trimming took 3 bases from V and 0 from J, leaving 12 bases between them.

Comment on this clonotype: Germline is not matched at one junction end, which may reflect a read error. The V and J genes are TRBV5-1 and TRBJ2-5; D might be TRBD2 (6 bases). The J call is doubtful: the DNA matches TRBJ2-7 better. The germline V gene has CDR1 SGHRS and CDR2 YFSETQ. The CDR3 runs 14 residues. The CDR3 sequence is CVSSLEGGSYEQYF. The CDR3 DNA sequence: TGCGTCAGCAGCTTGGAGGGCGGCAGCTACGAGCAGTACTTC.

This clonotype has more than one count but fewer than ten. This sequence joins TRBV20-1 and TRBJ2-5; D remains unclear. With 1 base removed from V and 2 bases from J, the gap between germline ends came to 17 bases. This CDR3 contains 16 residues. CDR1 and CDR2 (germline): DFQATT, SNEGSKA (reference sequence). The chain's CDR3 is CSARGGSIVMQETQYF. The DNA for the CDR3 is TGCAGTGCTAGAGGAGGTAGTATTGTGATGCAAGAGACCCAGTACTTC.

The rearrangement links TRBV5-8 to TRBJ2-3; 9 positions agree with TRBD1. V shed 10 bases and J 5 bases; nucleotides not matched to a gene: 14. Germline CDR1 and CDR2: SGHTS and YDEGEE. CDR3 length equals 15 residues. CDR3 in amino acids: CASNKGDRVGDTQYF. The DNA of the CDR3 is TGTGCCTCAAACAAAGGGGACAGGGTAGGAGATACGCAGTATTTT.

The chain joins TRBV2 to TRBJ1-5; D possibly corresponds to TRBD1 (6 bases). V was trimmed by 6 bases and J by 5 bases, leaving 17 bases between them. Looked up from germline, CDR1 is SNHLY and CDR2 is FYNNEI. This CDR3 is 15 amino acids long. The CDR3 spells CASRIRGGFDQPQHF. In nucleotides, the CDR3 is TGTGCCAGCAGGATCAGGGGAGGCTTTGATCAGCCCCAGCATTTT.